Listed here is a single TCR beta chain. This may stem from a read error, because a much larger clone lies one nucleotide away. This entry belongs to a study of T cell repertoires in cytomegalovirus infection. MiXCR was run by TCRdb on the reads, yielding one entry per CDR3 protein. The sample records more than 650,000 distinct CDR3 sequences, roughly a third being singletons. The germline V gene encodes CDR1 SGHVS and CDR2 FQNEAQ. There are 14 residues in the CDR3. J was trimmed by 6 bases and V by 8 bases; bases with no gene match: 11. This TCR came from a human donor in good health (CMV status not recorded). Some clones in this sample may be carry-over from other donors' samples. V is TRBV7-8 and J is TRBJ2-7; TRBD1 matches 9 bases. The sequenced sample was PBMCs. CDR3 in amino acids: CASWRDRVRGEQYF. The DNA for the CDR3 is TGTGCCAGCTGGAGGGACAGGGTTAGGGGCGAGCAGTACTTC.